The clone carrying this T cell receptor beta chain appeared a single time. The PCR employed 60 Vbeta primers together with 13 Jbeta primers. Using immunoSEQ multiplex PCR, the repertoire was profiled, and TCRdb retains in-frame clones only, with some absent. The sample yields approximately 120,000 clones, about four fifths seen once. The source of the sample is a study of cytomegalovirus exposure and HLA in healthy donors. This TCR was recovered from a woman in her sixties in good health and CMV-seropositive. Material: PBMCs.

In nucleotides, the CDR3 is TGTGCCAGCAGCCCTTCTGGTGGGCAGGGGGCCCACTATGGCTACACCTTC. It translates to CASSPSGGQGAHYGYTF. The V gene is TRBV7-3, the J gene TRBJ1-2; 8 positions agree with TRBD1. The CDR3 is made up of 17 amino acids. Germline V gene lookup returns CDR1 SGHTA and CDR2 FQGTGA. V shed 5 bases, J shed 3 bases, and the junction held 14 bases outside the gene matches.